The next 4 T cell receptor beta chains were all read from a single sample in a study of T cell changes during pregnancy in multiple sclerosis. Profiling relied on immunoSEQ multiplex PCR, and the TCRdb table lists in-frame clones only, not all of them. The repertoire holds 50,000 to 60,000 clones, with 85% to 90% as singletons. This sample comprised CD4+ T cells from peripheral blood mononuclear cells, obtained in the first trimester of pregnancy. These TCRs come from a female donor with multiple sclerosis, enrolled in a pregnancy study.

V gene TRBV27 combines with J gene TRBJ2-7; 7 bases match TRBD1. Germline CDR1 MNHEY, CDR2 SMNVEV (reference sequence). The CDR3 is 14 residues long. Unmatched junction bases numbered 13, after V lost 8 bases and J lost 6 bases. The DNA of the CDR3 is TGTGCCAGCGGGAAGGACAGGTTGAGAGCCGAGCAGTACTTC. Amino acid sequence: CASGKDRLRAEQYF.

The CDR3 here is CASSPPGSGAEAFF. Written as DNA, the CDR3 is TGTGCCAGCTCACCCCCGGGATCAGGGGCTGAAGCTTTCTTT. The chain has TRBV18 and TRBJ1-1; a possible D gene is TRBD1 (6 bases). The germline gives CDR1 KGHSH, CDR2 LQKENI. V was shortened by 3 bases and J by 6 bases, with 14 bases between the two germline ends. The CDR3 is 14 amino acids.

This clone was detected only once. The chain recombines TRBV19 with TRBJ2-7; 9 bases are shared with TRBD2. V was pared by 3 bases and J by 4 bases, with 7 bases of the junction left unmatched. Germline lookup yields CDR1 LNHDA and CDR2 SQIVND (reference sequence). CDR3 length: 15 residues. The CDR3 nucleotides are TGTGCCAGTAGTATTAGGGCTAGCGGGACTTACGAGCAGTACTTC. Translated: CASSIRASGTYEQYF.

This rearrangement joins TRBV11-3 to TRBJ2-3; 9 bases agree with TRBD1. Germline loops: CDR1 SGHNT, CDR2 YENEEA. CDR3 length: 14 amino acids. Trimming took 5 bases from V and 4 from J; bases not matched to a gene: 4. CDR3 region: CASSPRQGADTQYF. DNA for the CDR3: TGTGCCAGCAGCCCACGACAGGGGGCAGATACGCAGTATTTT.